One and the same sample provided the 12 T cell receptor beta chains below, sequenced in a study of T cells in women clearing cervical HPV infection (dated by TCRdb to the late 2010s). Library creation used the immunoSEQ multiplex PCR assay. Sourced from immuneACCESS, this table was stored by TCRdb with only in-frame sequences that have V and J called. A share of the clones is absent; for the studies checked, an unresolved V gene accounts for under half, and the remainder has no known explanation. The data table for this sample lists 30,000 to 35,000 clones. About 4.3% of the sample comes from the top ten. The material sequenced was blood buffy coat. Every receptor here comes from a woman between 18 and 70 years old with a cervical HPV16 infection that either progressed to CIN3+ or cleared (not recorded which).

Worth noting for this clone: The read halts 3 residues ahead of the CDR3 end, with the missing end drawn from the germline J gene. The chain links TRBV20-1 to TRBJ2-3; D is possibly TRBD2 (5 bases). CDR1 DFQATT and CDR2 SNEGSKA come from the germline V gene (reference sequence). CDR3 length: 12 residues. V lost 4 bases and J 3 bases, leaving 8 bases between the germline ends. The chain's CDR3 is CSAKSGTDTQYF. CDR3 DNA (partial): TGCAGTGCTAAAAGCGGTACAGATACG.

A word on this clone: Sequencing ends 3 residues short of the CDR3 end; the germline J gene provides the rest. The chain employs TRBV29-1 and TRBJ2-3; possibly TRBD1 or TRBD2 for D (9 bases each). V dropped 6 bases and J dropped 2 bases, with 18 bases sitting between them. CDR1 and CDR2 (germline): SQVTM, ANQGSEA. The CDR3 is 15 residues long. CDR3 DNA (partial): TGCAGCGTCTCTAGCGGGACAGGGAACACAGATACG. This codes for CSVSSGTGNTDT. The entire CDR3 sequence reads CSVSSGTGNTDTQYF.

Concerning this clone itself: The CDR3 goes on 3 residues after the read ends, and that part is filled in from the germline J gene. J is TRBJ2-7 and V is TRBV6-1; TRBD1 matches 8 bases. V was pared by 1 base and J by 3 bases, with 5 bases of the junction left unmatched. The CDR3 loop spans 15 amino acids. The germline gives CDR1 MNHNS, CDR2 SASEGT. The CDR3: CASSEGGQAIYEQYF. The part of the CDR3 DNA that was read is TGTGCCAGCAGTGAAGGGGGACAGGCTATCTACGAG.

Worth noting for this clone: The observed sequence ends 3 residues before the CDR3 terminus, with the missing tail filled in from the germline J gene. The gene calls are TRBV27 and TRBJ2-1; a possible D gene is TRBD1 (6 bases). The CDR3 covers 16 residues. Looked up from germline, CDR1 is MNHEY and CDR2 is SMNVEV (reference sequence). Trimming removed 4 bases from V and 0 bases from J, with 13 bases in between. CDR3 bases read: TGTGCCAGCAGTTGGACAGAAAAGAGCTCCTACAATGAG. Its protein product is CASSWTEKSSYNE. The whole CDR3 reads CASSWTEKSSYNEQFF.

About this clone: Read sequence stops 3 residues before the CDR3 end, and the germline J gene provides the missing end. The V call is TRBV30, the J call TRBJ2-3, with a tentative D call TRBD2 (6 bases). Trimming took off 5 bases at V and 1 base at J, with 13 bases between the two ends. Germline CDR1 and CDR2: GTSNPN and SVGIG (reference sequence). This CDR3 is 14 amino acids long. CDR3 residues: CAWGRASGTDTQYF. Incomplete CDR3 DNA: TGTGCCTGGGGACGGGCTAGCGGCACAGATACG.

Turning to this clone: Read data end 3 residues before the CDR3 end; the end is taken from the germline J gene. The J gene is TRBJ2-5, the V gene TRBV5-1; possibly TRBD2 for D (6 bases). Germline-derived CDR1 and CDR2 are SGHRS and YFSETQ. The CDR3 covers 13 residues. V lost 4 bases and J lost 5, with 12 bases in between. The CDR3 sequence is CASSRTGDETQYF. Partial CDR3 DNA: TGCGCCAGCAGCCGCACGGGGGATGAGACC. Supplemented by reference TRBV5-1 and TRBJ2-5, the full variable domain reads KAGVTQTPRYLIKTRGQQVTLSCSPISGHRSVSWYQQTPGQGLQFLFEYFSETQRNKGNFPGRFSGRQFSNSRSEMNVSTLELGDSALYLCASSRTGDETQYFGPGTRLLVL.

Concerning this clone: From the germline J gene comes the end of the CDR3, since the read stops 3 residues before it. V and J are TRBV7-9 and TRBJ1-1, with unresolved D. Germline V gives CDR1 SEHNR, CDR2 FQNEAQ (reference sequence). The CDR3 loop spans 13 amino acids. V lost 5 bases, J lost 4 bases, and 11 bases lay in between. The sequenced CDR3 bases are TGTGCCAGCAGCCCAGGAGGCCGCACTGAA. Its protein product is CASSPGGRTE. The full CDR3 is CASSPGGRTEAFF.

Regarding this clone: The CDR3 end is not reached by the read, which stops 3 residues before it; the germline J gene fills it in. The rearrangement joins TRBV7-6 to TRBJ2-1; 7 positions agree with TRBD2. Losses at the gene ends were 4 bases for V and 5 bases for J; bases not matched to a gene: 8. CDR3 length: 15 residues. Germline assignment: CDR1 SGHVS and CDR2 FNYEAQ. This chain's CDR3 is CASSSLGGIHNEQFF. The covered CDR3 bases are TGTGCCAGCAGCTCGCTCGGGGGGATCCACAATGAG.

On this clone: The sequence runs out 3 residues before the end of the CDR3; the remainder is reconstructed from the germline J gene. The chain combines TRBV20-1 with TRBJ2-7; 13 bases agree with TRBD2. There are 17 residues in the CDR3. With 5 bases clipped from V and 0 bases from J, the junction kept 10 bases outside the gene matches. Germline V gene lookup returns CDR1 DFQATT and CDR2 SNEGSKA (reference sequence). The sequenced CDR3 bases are TGCAGTGCTGCCGGGACTAGCGGGGACTTGAGCTCCTACGAG. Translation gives CSAAGTSGDLSSYE. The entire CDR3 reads CSAAGTSGDLSSYEQYF.

The CDR3 reads CASSLLDNRGNEQFF. The CDR3 bases that were read are TGTGCCAGCAGCTTGTTAGATAACAGGGGGAATGAG. The V call is TRBV5-4, the J call TRBJ2-1, with 8 bases aligning to TRBD1. The CDR3 end lies 3 residues beyond the end of the read and is filled in from the germline J gene. CDR1 SGHNT and CDR2 YYREEE come from the germline V gene (reference sequence). This CDR3 region has 15 residues. The V segment lost 1 base and the J segment 7 bases; nucleotides outside the gene matches: 7. The whole variable domain, filled in from reference TRBV5-4 and TRBJ2-1, reads ETGVTQSPTHLIKTRGQQVTLRCSSQSGHNTVSWYQQALGQGPQFIFQYYREEENGRGNFPPRFSGLQFPNYSSELNVNALELDDSALYLCASSLLDNRGNEQFFGPGTRLTVL.

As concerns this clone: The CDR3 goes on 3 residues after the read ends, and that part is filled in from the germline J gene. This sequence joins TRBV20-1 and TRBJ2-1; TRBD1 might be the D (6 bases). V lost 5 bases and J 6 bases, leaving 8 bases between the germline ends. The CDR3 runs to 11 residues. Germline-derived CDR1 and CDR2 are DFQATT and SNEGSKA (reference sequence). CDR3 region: CSAFRGNEQFF. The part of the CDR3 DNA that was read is TGCAGTGCTTTCAGGGGCAATGAG.

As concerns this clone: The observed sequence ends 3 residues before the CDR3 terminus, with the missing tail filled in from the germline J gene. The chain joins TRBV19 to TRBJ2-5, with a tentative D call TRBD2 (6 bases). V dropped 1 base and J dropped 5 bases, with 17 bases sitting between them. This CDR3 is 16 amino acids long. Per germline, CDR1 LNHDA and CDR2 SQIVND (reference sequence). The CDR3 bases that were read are TGTGCCAGTAGTATAGGGGCGGCCAGGGCGGGGGAGACC. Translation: CASSIGAARAGET. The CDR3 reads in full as CASSIGAARAGETQYF.